The subject of this entry is one T cell receptor (beta chain). An end of the junction does not agree with germline; a read error may underlie this. Clones were sequenced by immunoSEQ multiplex PCR, and TCRdb holds only the in-frame ones, with some missing. The sample shows roughly 410,000 clones, roughly 90% of them seen only once. This sample is drawn from a study of blood T cell repertoires in COVID-19. Study-wide background: PBMCs, B-cell-depleted T cells, or T cells were the source of the cDNA or gDNA that made up the material.

The sequencing input was peripheral blood. This sequence was found in a man aged 35 to 55 with acute or convalescent COVID-19.

In DNA form, the CDR3 reads TGTGCCGGCAGTACAGACTATTCTGGAAACACCATATATTTT. It codes for CAGSTDYSGNTIYF. The genes are TRBV6-5 and TRBJ1-3; D gene ambiguous. The CDR3 runs to 14 residues. Germline lookup yields CDR1 MNHEY and CDR2 SVGAGI.